This TCR beta chain was observed in a study of T cells in Graves' hyperthyroidism and ophthalmopathy. Note on this clonotype: Antigen: not known.

Study outcomes and limitations: In the analysis, a 13 V-J model separated ophthalmopathy from stable hyperthyroidism.

Each ophthalmopathy patient scored at least 3 on the Clinical Activity Score and at least 4 on NOSPECS grade, with duration under 3 months. It was RNA transcripts that yielded the amplified TCR beta CDR3 regions. The HTBI primer set was used in a first-round RT-PCR of the TCR CDR3. TCRdb redid the calling of the multiplex PCR reads with MiXCR, one entry per CDR3 protein. The sample yields about 600,000 distinct CDR3 sequences, about a sixth seen once. With 3 bases removed from V and 2 bases from J, the gap between germline ends came to 8 bases. Germline CDR1 is MDHEN and CDR2 is SYDVKM. The CDR3 sequence is 13 residues long.

The specimen was blood. V gene TRBV28 combines with J gene TRBJ2-7; the D is unclear. The source of this sequence is a woman aged 40 to 49 with Graves' ophthalmopathy. Written as DNA, the CDR3 is TGTGCCAGCAGTTTGCTCAGTCCCTACGAGCAGTACTTC. Amino acids: CASSLLSPYEQYF.